A single sample is the source of the 18 T cell receptor beta chains below, sequenced in a study of beta chain features in type 1 diabetes. Expressed TCRB transcripts were sequenced, since all the RNA that had been isolated was reverse transcribed. The assay was immunoSEQ multiplex PCR, and TCRdb's table has in-frame clones only and misses some. The sample lists some 410,000 clones; approximately 10% were seen once. Specimen: naive CD4+ T cells from blood. The receptors here all came from a woman younger than 35 in good health.

The chain joins TRBV9 to TRBJ1-3; D is uncertain. The CDR3 covers 15 residues. Trimming removed 4 bases from V and 0 bases from J, with 11 bases in between. CDR1 is SGDLS and CDR2 is YYNGEE in the germline V gene. This CDR3 is CASSQDQFSGNTIYF. CDR3 DNA: TGTGCCAGCAGCCAAGACCAGTTCTCTGGAAACACCATATATTTT.

The chain is built from TRBV7-9 and TRBJ1-1; D is unclear. From germline, CDR1 is SEHNR and CDR2 FQNEAQ (reference sequence). CDR3 size: 12 residues. CDR3 bases: TGTGGCATCCGAGGCCAGAACACTGAAGCTTTCTTT. Its protein product is CGIRGQNTEAFF.

This clone was picked up a small number of times. This chain connects TRBV7-2 to TRBJ2-5; unclear D gene. The CDR3 runs 15 residues. V lost 2 bases and J 2 bases, leaving 12 bases between the germline ends. The germline gives CDR1 SGHTA, CDR2 FQGNSA. The CDR3 bases are TGTGCCAGCAGCTTAATATGGGCAGATCAAGAGACCCAGTACTTC. It is translated as CASSLIWADQETQYF. The complete variable domain, with remaining parts taken from reference TRBV7-2 and TRBJ2-5, reads GAGVSQSPSNKVTEKGKDVELRCDPISGHTALYWYRQSLGQGLEFLIYFQGNSAPDKSGLPSDRFSAERTGGSVSTLTIQRTQQEDSAVYLCASSLIWADQETQYFGPGTRLLVL.

Only a few counts were recorded for this clone. This rearrangement joins TRBV30 to TRBJ2-7, with D unresolved. V dropped 2 bases and J dropped 0 bases, with 14 bases sitting between them. The CDR3 is 15 amino acids. Germline V gene lookup returns CDR1 GTSNPN and CDR2 SVGIG (reference sequence). Here the CDR3 DNA reads TGTGCCTGGAGTACCCAGCCTGGACCCTCCTACGAGCAGTACTTC. Its protein is CAWSTQPGPSYEQYF.

This clone has a handful of counts. This chain uses TRBV7-2 with TRBJ2-3, with D maybe TRBD1 (6 bases). Germline V gene sequence: CDR1 SGHTA, CDR2 FQGNSA. The germline V and J ends were trimmed by 5 bases and 3 bases, with 15 bases remaining between them. CDR3 length: 15 residues. The CDR3 here is CASSLSVGQTDTQYF. Written as DNA, the CDR3 is TGTGCCAGCAGCCTGTCCGTCGGACAGACAGATACGCAGTATTTT.

This clone appeared a few times. V is TRBV14 and J is TRBJ1-4, with 10 bases matching TRBD1. V lost 8 bases and J lost 8; bases outside the gene matches: 8. The CDR3 length is 14 residues. The germline gives CDR1 SGHDN, CDR2 FVKESK. The CDR3 DNA reads TGTGCCAGCCGCATCACGGGACAGGGGGAAAAACTGTTTTTT. Its translation: CASRITGQGEKLFF.

This clone was seen a handful of times. The V and J genes are TRBV15 and TRBJ2-1; D is possibly TRBD1 (6 bases). The V end was cut by 0 bases, the J end by 0 bases, with 15 bases between. CDR1 and CDR2 from the germline V gene are LNHNV and YYDKDF (reference sequence). The CDR3 contains 18 residues. CDR3 in DNA: TGTGCCACCAGCAGAGATGACACAGGGCCCCGCTCCTACAATGAGCAGTTCTTC. It translates to CATSRDDTGPRSYNEQFF.

The sample holds a few counts of this clone. This chain joins TRBV6-5 and TRBJ1-2; D is uncertain. CDR1 and CDR2 from the germline V gene are MNHEY and SVGAGI. This CDR3 comprises 12 residues. The V and J ends lost 6 bases and 3 bases respectively, with 8 bases between them. CDR3 loop: CASRSQYYGYTF. CDR3 bases: TGTGCCAGCAGGTCCCAGTACTATGGCTACACCTTC.

This sequence joins TRBV28 and TRBJ2-3, with D possibly matching TRBD2 (5 bases). V lost 2 bases and J lost 6, with 15 bases in between. CDR1 is MDHEN and CDR2 is SYDVKM in the germline V gene. CDR3 length: 15 residues. DNA of the CDR3: TGTGCCAGCAGTTTACGCGGGTCGGGCCGCGATACGCAGTATTTT. It is translated as CASSLRGSGRDTQYF.

This clone came up a few times. This chain connects TRBV5-1 to TRBJ2-5, with a weak D call TRBD1 (6 bases). The CDR3 consists of 13 residues. CDR1 and CDR2 (germline): SGHRS, YFSETQ. The germline V and J ends were trimmed by 2 bases and 2 bases, with 7 bases remaining between them. In DNA form, the CDR3 reads TGCGCCAGCAGCTTCAGGGGACAAGAGACCCAGTACTTC. Translated, it gives CASSFRGQETQYF.

The gene calls are TRBV29-1 and TRBJ2-5, with D perhaps matching TRBD1 (5 bases). V lost 2 bases and J lost 5, with 12 bases in between. From germline, CDR1 is SQVTM and CDR2 ANQGSEA. The CDR3 is made up of 13 amino acids. This CDR3 is CSVESRAMETQYF. The CDR3 DNA reads TGCAGCGTTGAATCCAGGGCTATGGAGACCCAGTACTTC.

This clone was detected a few times. The genes are TRBV29-1 and TRBJ1-4; D unresolved. Per germline, CDR1 SQVTM and CDR2 ANQGSEA. This CDR3 has 12 residues. V gave up 5 bases and J gave up 8 bases, with 12 bases separating them. DNA for the CDR3: TGCAGCGTTTTTCTGGGAGGGGAAAAACTGTTTTTT. Residues: CSVFLGGEKLFF.

This chain connects TRBV18 to TRBJ1-5; D ambiguous. V lost 0 bases and J 6 bases, leaving 6 bases between the germline ends. Germline lookup yields CDR1 KGHSH and CDR2 LQKENI. The CDR3 runs 13 residues. The DNA of the CDR3 is TGTGCCAGCTCACCACCGAGTGGTCAGCCCCAGCATTTT. Translating it yields CASSPPSGQPQHF.

This clone occurred a few times. The chain joins TRBV7-3 to TRBJ1-1; 8 bases line up with TRBD1. This CDR3 has 15 amino acids. The junction had 6 bases not matched to a gene; V was cut back by 5 bases and J by 1 base. The germline gives CDR1 SGHTA, CDR2 FQGTGA. The CDR3 DNA follows: TGTGCCAGCAGCGCGACAGGGGACACGAACACTGAAGCTTTCTTT. Its translation: CASSATGDTNTEAFF.

This clone came up a few times. The same CDR3 also results from other DNA sequences found in this sample. The rearrangement uses TRBV18 and TRBJ2-1; no reliable D call. V was trimmed by 6 bases and J by 0 bases, leaving 9 bases between them. CDR1 and CDR2 from the germline V gene are KGHSH and LQKENI. The CDR3 is 14 residues long. The DNA of the CDR3 is TGTGCCAGCTCGCCGCCGAGCTCCTACAATGAGCAGTTCTTC. It encodes CASSPPSSYNEQFF.

The table lists this clone with a few counts. The chain uses TRBV6-5 and TRBJ2-1; D is possibly TRBD2 (6 bases). V gave up 8 bases and J gave up 9 bases, with 17 bases separating them. This CDR3 spans 13 amino acids. From germline, CDR1 is MNHEY and CDR2 SVGAGI. The CDR3: CASLGLARSEQFF. The CDR3 region has the DNA TGTGCCAGCCTAGGGCTAGCGAGGTCTGAGCAGTTCTTC.

This clone was seen ten or more times. The chain links TRBV7-2 to TRBJ2-5, with D possibly TRBD1 on 5 matching bases. This CDR3 has 14 amino acids. Germline V gene sequence: CDR1 SGHTA, CDR2 FQGNSA. Trimming took 3 bases from V and 5 from J, leaving 13 bases between them. The CDR3 sequence: CASSFAGQAETQYF. The CDR3 nucleotides read TGTGCCAGCAGCTTTGCCGGACAAGCGGAGACCCAGTACTTC. Based on the CDR3 plus reference TRBV7-2 and TRBJ2-5, the full variable domain is GAGVSQSPSNKVTEKGKDVELRCDPISGHTALYWYRQSLGQGLEFLIYFQGNSAPDKSGLPSDRFSAERTGGSVSTLTIQRTQQEDSAVYLCASSFAGQAETQYFGPGTRLLVL.

This clone has more than one count but fewer than ten. The same CDR3 can be traced to other DNA sequences in this sample. The chain employs TRBV5-1 and TRBJ2-5, with 7 bases aligning to TRBD1. Germline V gives CDR1 SGHRS, CDR2 YFSETQ. The CDR3 has 14 amino acids. The V segment lost 2 bases and the J segment 3 bases; nucleotides outside the gene matches: 4. CDR3 DNA sequence: TGCGCCAGCAGCTTTGGTGGGACAGAAGAGACCCAGTACTTC. Translation gives CASSFGGTEETQYF.